These 30 T cell receptor beta chains were all obtained from the same sample, sequenced in a study of T cell responses to AZD1222 COVID-19 vaccine. Method: immunoSEQ multiplex PCR; TCRdb's copy keeps in-frame clones and lacks some. Of about 180,000 clones listed, about 86% are singletons. The sample was peripheral blood, taken on day 0 of AZD1222 vaccination. These receptor sequences come from an adult in good health.

The V gene is TRBV30, the J gene TRBJ1-5; possibly TRBD1 for D (5 bases). The CDR3 contains 16 residues. The germline V gene has CDR1 GTSNPN and CDR2 SVGIG (reference sequence). V lost 1 base to trimming and J lost 2 bases, with 15 bases between them. The CDR3 reads CAWSGFETAGNQPQHF. DNA for the CDR3: TGTGCCTGGAGTGGCTTCGAGACAGCTGGCAATCAGCCCCAGCATTTT.

The chain carries TRBV7-2 and TRBJ1-4; the D is unclear. The CDR3 has 14 residues. V dropped 0 bases and J dropped 4 bases, with 6 bases sitting between them. Germline lookup yields CDR1 SGHTA and CDR2 FQGNSA. Written as DNA, the CDR3 is TGTGCCAGCAGCTTAGCAGTCAATAATGAAAAACTGTTTTTT. The encoded protein is CASSLAVNNEKLFF.

The J gene is TRBJ1-5, the V gene TRBV27; D is possibly TRBD1 (6 bases). V gave up 3 bases and J gave up 4 bases, with 10 bases separating them. There are 14 residues in the CDR3. CDR1 and CDR2 (germline): MNHEY, SMNVEV (reference sequence). CDR3 DNA sequence: TGTGCCAGCAGTTTCCAGGGGCAGAATCAGCCCCAGCATTTT. Its protein is CASSFQGQNQPQHF.

The rearrangement links TRBV28 to TRBJ1-3; no reliable D call. Trimming cost V 3 bases and J 4 bases, with 7 bases left between them. In germline, CDR1 is MDHEN, CDR2 SYDVKM. This CDR3 comprises 13 residues. The CDR3 loop is CASSFGRGNTIYF. Written as DNA, the CDR3 is TGTGCCAGCAGTTTCGGTAGGGGAAACACCATATATTTT.

The rearrangement uses TRBV28 and TRBJ2-1; TRBD2 matches 9 bases. In germline, CDR1 is MDHEN, CDR2 SYDVKM. The CDR3 length is 14 residues. J was trimmed by 6 bases and V by 8 bases; bases with no gene match: 8. DNA for the CDR3: TGTGCCAGCGGGGCGGGACTAGCTGGCAATGAGCAGTTCTTC. Translated: CASGAGLAGNEQFF.

V usage is TRBV5-1 and J usage is TRBJ2-3; 9 nucleotides match TRBD1. Germline CDR1 is SGHRS and CDR2 is YFSETQ. The V gene end was trimmed by 4 bases and the J gene end by 3 bases; junction bases not matched to a gene: 3. This CDR3 is built from 14 residues. The CDR3, as DNA: TGCGCCAGCAGCACGGACAGGGGTACAGATACGCAGTATTTT. It is translated as CASSTDRGTDTQYF.

The chain has TRBV11-2 and TRBJ1-3, with 9 bases identical to TRBD1. Unmatched junction bases numbered 5, after V lost 1 base and J lost 7 bases. There are 15 residues in the CDR3. Looked up from germline, CDR1 is SGHAT and CDR2 is FQNNGV. CDR3 bases: TGTGCCAGCAGCTTAGTGGGACAGGGAGGGAACACCATATATTTT. The encoded protein is CASSLVGQGGNTIYF.

V is TRBV12-3 or TRBV12-4 and J is TRBJ1-2; TRBD1 might be the D (5 bases). The CDR3 has 13 residues. Trimming removed 4 bases at V and 8 bases at J, with 14 bases between. CDR3 region: CASSSGRVEGYTF. The CDR3 coding sequence is TGTGCCAGCAGTTCAGGGCGTGTAGAGGGCTACACCTTC.

This rearrangement joins TRBV18 to TRBJ1-3; D uncertain. Between the trimmed V and J ends, which lost 6 bases and 6 bases, there was a span of 15 bases. The CDR3 extends over 14 amino acids. Germline CDR1 KGHSH, CDR2 LQKENI. The CDR3, as DNA: TGTGCCAGCTCCCCCACAGTCACTGCAAACACCATATATTTT. It yields the protein CASSPTVTANTIYF.

V and J are TRBV11-2 and TRBJ2-7; TRBD1 matches 8 bases. CDR1 and CDR2 (germline): SGHAT, FQNNGV. The V segment lost 1 base and the J segment 6 bases; nucleotides outside the gene matches: 8. The CDR3 length is 15 residues. As DNA, the CDR3 is TGTGCCAGCAGCTTAGCCCAATCTACAGGGGGCGAGCAGTACTTC. This encodes CASSLAQSTGGEQYF.

This clone was recorded only once. V usage is TRBV24-1 and J usage is TRBJ1-2, with D unclear. Germline CDR1 is KGHDR and CDR2 is SFDVKD. This CDR3 is 14 amino acids long. V lost 3 bases, J lost 6 bases, and 13 bases lay in between. The CDR3 sequence is CATSDPTLQDGYTF. The CDR3 DNA is TGTGCCACCAGTGATCCGACCCTCCAGGATGGCTACACCTTC.

This chain joins TRBV7-6 and TRBJ1-4; D call uncertain. Trimming left V 5 bases short and J 6 bases short, with 16 bases between. Germline-derived CDR1 and CDR2 are SGHVS and FNYEAQ. The CDR3 spans 15 residues. CDR3 protein: CASSPVLTDDEKLFF. The CDR3 region has the DNA TGTGCCAGCAGCCCCGTCCTGACGGATGATGAAAAACTGTTTTTT.

As regards this clone: A read error may produce the germline difference seen at one junction end. The chain has TRBV11-3 and TRBJ1-1; 11 bases match TRBD1. Germline CDR1 and CDR2: SGHNT and YENEEA. This CDR3 is 13 amino acids long. DNA for the CDR3: TGTGCCAGCAGCTCAGGGACAGGGGGAAGAGCTTTTTTT. This encodes CASSSGTGGRAFF.

This clone was recorded once. The CDR3 nucleotides read TGTGCCAGCAGTTTGGGTAATTTCAATTCACCCCTCCACTTT. Protein: CASSLGNFNSPLHF. The rearrangement uses TRBV28 and TRBJ1-6; D not resolved. Looked up from germline, CDR1 is MDHEN and CDR2 is SYDVKM. V was clipped by 3 bases and J by 7 bases, with 10 bases between them. This CDR3 contains 14 residues.

The V gene is TRBV5-1, the J gene TRBJ2-7; 15 bases are a match to TRBD2. Germline assignment: CDR1 SGHRS and CDR2 YFSETQ. CDR3 length: 19 amino acids. The junction had 11 bases not matched to a gene; V was cut back by 4 bases and J by 0 bases. As DNA, the CDR3 is TGCGCCAGCAGCCTTAACTTCGGGACTAGCGGGAGGTCCTCCTACGAGCAGTACTTC. Amino acid sequence: CASSLNFGTSGRSSYEQYF.

This clone was seen a single time. The rearrangement uses TRBV6-1 and TRBJ1-1, with a possible D match to TRBD1 (6 bases). Per germline, CDR1 MNHNS and CDR2 SASEGT. V was trimmed by 1 base and J by 1 base, leaving 7 bases between them. The CDR3 length is 14 residues. CDR3 region: CASSEGTANTEAFF. The CDR3 DNA sequence: TGTGCCAGCAGTGAAGGGACAGCGAACACTGAAGCTTTCTTT.

The chain recombines TRBV5-6 with TRBJ1-2; 8 bases agree with TRBD1. This CDR3 has 13 residues. The germline V gene has CDR1 SGHDT and CDR2 YYEEEE. The ends lost 3 bases at V and 6 bases at J; junction bases unmatched: 4. CDR3 in amino acids: CASSYRDRNGYTF. DNA of the CDR3: TGTGCCAGCAGCTACCGGGACAGGAATGGCTACACCTTC.

This sequence joins TRBV14 and TRBJ2-7; 10 bases are shared with TRBD2. Per germline, CDR1 SGHDN and CDR2 FVKESK. The junction had 9 bases not matched to a gene; V was cut back by 3 bases and J by 7 bases. The CDR3 length is 15 residues. The CDR3 region is CASSQLSGRRREQYF. In DNA form, the CDR3 reads TGTGCCAGCAGCCAGCTTAGCGGGAGGAGGAGGGAGCAGTACTTC.

The chain joins TRBV5-4 to TRBJ2-3, with 8 nucleotides matching TRBD2. With 1 base clipped from V and 9 bases from J, the junction kept 10 bases outside the gene matches. The germline V gene has CDR1 SGHNT and CDR2 YYREEE (reference sequence). CDR3 length: 15 amino acids. CDR3 residues: CASSLKRERVHTQYF. Here the CDR3 DNA reads TGTGCCAGCAGCTTGAAGCGGGAGAGGGTACACACGCAGTATTTT.

This sequence joins TRBV5-1 and TRBJ2-2; unclear D gene. This CDR3 comprises 14 residues. Trimming stripped 4 bases from V and 4 bases from J, with 11 bases between. The germline gives CDR1 SGHRS, CDR2 YFSETQ. CDR3 sequence: CASSPETLTGELFF. CDR3 coding DNA: TGCGCCAGCAGCCCTGAGACCCTCACCGGGGAGCTGTTTTTT.

V usage is TRBV6-5 and J usage is TRBJ2-1; unclear D gene. The CDR3 loop spans 12 amino acids. The germline gives CDR1 MNHEY, CDR2 SVGAGI. V was shortened by 8 bases and J by 7 bases, with 12 bases between the two germline ends. The CDR3 sequence is CASATGGNEQFF. In DNA form, the CDR3 reads TGTGCCAGCGCAACTGGCGGAAATGAGCAGTTCTTC.

The chain combines TRBV9 with TRBJ2-5; D is undetermined. The CDR3 length is 13 residues. Germline values: CDR1 SGDLS, CDR2 YYNGEE. Trimming left V 0 bases short and J 5 bases short, with 8 bases between. The CDR3 is CASSVGSKETQYF. The CDR3 nucleotides are TGTGCCAGCAGCGTAGGTAGCAAGGAGACCCAGTACTTC.

The chain employs TRBV28 and TRBJ1-2; TRBD1 might be the D (5 bases). V lost 8 bases and J 2 bases, leaving 15 bases between the germline ends. Germline values: CDR1 MDHEN, CDR2 SYDVKM. The CDR3 spans 14 residues. CDR3 nucleotides: TGTGCCAGCGGTGCTCAAGGGGCGAACTATGGCTACACCTTC. The encoded protein is CASGAQGANYGYTF.

This rearrangement joins TRBV11-2 to TRBJ2-3; 8 nucleotides line up with TRBD2. Trimming took 8 bases from V and 0 from J; bases not matched to a gene: 13. CDR3 length equals 17 residues. Germline V gene lookup returns CDR1 SGHAT and CDR2 FQNNGV. The CDR3 DNA follows: TGTGCCAGCGGCGGGGGGTCCCCACCATCTAGCACAGATACGCAGTATTTT. Encoded protein: CASGGGSPPSSTDTQYF.

The rearrangement uses TRBV3-1 (or the pseudogene TRBV3-2) and TRBJ1-1; 7 nucleotides line up with TRBD1. V shed 4 bases, J shed 8 bases, and the junction held 7 bases outside the gene matches. Germline V gene data show CDR1 as LGHDT and CDR2 as YNNKEL (reference sequence). This CDR3 is 13 amino acids long. The CDR3 here is CASSLSRGTEAFF. DNA for the CDR3: TGTGCCAGCAGCCTTTCCAGGGGGACCGAAGCTTTCTTT.

This chain joins TRBV3-1 (or the pseudogene TRBV3-2) and TRBJ1-2, with D unclear. V shed 0 bases and J shed 2 bases, with 13 bases lying between them. The CDR3 has 16 amino acids. Germline CDR1 LGHDT, CDR2 YNNKEL (reference sequence). Written as DNA, the CDR3 is TGTGCCAGCAGCCAAGAAGAACGGGCCGAAAACTATGGCTACACCTTC. This codes for CASSQEERAENYGYTF.

This clone was recorded once. V usage is TRBV7-6 and J usage is TRBJ2-7; the match to TRBD1 covers 9 bases. The trim removed 5 bases at V and 3 bases at J, leaving 8 bases unmatched. The germline V gene encodes CDR1 SGHVS and CDR2 FNYEAQ. This CDR3 contains 15 residues. CDR3 bases: TGTGCCAGCAGCACGGGACAGGGAATGATCTACGAGCAGTACTTC. This codes for CASSTGQGMIYEQYF.

J is TRBJ1-6 and V is TRBV6-1; D is uncertain. The CDR3 extends over 13 amino acids. Trimming removed 7 bases at V and 3 bases at J, with 7 bases between. Per the germline V gene, CDR1 is MNHNS and CDR2 is SASEGT. The CDR3 DNA reads TGTGCCAGCAAGGCCGGCTATAATTCACCCCTCCACTTT. Its protein is CASKAGYNSPLHF.

The CDR3 sequence: CASSFGAQGQPQHF. CDR3 bases: TGTGCCAGCAGTTTCGGAGCCCAGGGTCAGCCCCAGCATTTT. The chain combines TRBV28 with TRBJ1-5, with D tentatively TRBD1 (5 bases). CDR3 length: 14 amino acids. The V gene lost 3 bases and the J gene lost 6 bases, with 12 bases spanning the gap. CDR1 is MDHEN, CDR2 SYDVKM, per germline.

The sample holds one count of this clone. The CDR3: CASSPSQGTGANVLTF. The CDR3 region has the DNA TGTGCCAGCTCACCGTCCCAGGGGACTGGGGCCAACGTCCTGACTTTC. The chain combines TRBV18 with TRBJ2-6, with a weak D call TRBD1 (6 bases). The CDR3 sequence is 16 residues long. The V and J ends lost 3 bases and 2 bases respectively, with 11 bases between them. The V gene's germline CDR1 is KGHSH and CDR2 LQKENI.